This is a list of T cell receptor beta chains from one sample in a study of blood T cell repertoires in COVID-19. The method was immunoSEQ multiplex PCR; TCRdb's version includes in-frame clones alone and lacks a portion of them. The table records 200,000 or so clones, almost 80% of them present only once. The sequenced sample was peripheral blood. The receptors stem from a man aged 55 to 70 with active or convalescent COVID-19. The conserved cysteine and the conserved F or W are not part of the CDR3 here.

j_gene	v_gene	CDR3aa
TRBJ2-2	TRBV20-1	SASRGSANTGELF
TRBJ2-5	TRBV30	AWAQGRETQY
TRBJ2-2	TRBV28	ASSLWVAGANTGELF
TRBJ2-7	TRBV3-1/TRBV3-2	ACSGSSYEQY
TRBJ2-1	TRBV9	ASSFTGGNDEQF
TRBJ1-6	TRBV6-5	ASSSQGAFNSPLH
TRBJ2-1	TRBV18	ASSALLYEQF
TRBJ1-2	TRBV3-1/TRBV3-2	ASSQEIGSWRARGYT
TRBJ1-5	TRBV6-5	ASSYRSAGQGQPQH
TRBJ1-1	TRBV5-1	ASNGGAGEAF
TRBJ1-1	TRBV5-1	ASSPNRQGRTEAF
TRBJ2-5	TRBV28	ASSHGTSGETQY
TRBJ2-7	TRBV5-1	ASSPGEDRGRVEQY
TRBJ2-4	TRBV3-1/TRBV3-2	ASSLQRIAKNIQY
TRBJ1-3	TRBV7-9	ASTGSRNTIY
TRBJ2-5	TRBV11-2	ASSLVSRQETQY
TRBJ2-7	TRBV7-3	ASSLFEEGY
TRBJ2-7	TRBV7-2	ASSLGGGGESYEQY
TRBJ1-3	TRBV9	ASSSLQGGSGNTIY
TRBJ2-2	TRBV5-6	ASSLVGGRVTGELF
TRBJ2-7	TRBV6-5	ASSLRGISDEQY
TRBJ2-7	TRBV4-2	ASSQVQGSYEQY